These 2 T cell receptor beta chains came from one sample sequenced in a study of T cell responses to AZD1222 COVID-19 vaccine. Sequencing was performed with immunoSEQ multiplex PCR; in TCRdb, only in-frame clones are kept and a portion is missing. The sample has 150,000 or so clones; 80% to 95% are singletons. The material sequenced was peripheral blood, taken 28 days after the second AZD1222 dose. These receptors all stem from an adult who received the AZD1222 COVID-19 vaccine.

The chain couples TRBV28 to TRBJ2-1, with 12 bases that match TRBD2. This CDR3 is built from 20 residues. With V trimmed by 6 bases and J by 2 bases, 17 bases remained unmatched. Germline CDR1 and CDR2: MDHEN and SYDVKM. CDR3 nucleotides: TGTGCCAGCAGAAACGAGGACAGGGGTCTAGCGGGAGGGCCCTACAATGAGCAGTTCTTC. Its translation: CASRNEDRGLAGGPYNEQFF.

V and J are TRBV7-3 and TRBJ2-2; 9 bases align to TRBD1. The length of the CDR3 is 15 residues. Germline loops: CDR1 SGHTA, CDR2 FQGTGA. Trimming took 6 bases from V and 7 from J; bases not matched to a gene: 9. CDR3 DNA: TGTGCCAGCAGTTCAAACAGGGGGCTTGACGGGGAGCTGTTTTTT. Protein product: CASSSNRGLDGELFF.